This is a list of T cell receptor beta chains from one sample in a study of PD-L1 blockade in urothelial cancer. The data were produced by immunoSEQ multiplex PCR, yet TCRdb's version contains in-frame clones alone and is incomplete. The table has 20,000 to 25,000 clones, more than 75% seen once; the top ten hold around 11%. This specimen was PBMCs, taken around atezolizumab (anti-PD-L1) treatment. The source is a woman aged 55 to 70 with urothelial cancer. CDR3s include the opening cysteine and the closing phenylalanine or tryptophan. The D gene is left open where the match is weak. Size is omitted from some rows. Given values are once, few, many or a class for expanded clones.

clone_size	v_call	d_call	j_call	cdr3_aa	cdr3_nt
-	TRBV28	TRBD1	TRBJ1-1	CASMRTGANTEAFF	TGTGCCAGCATGCGAACAGGGGCGAACACTGAAGCTTTCTTT
-	TRBV27	TRBD1	TRBJ1-2	CASSPMGQGNGYTF	TGTGCCAGCAGTCCCATGGGACAGGGCAATGGCTACACCTTC
-	TRBV5-1	-	TRBJ2-5	CASSFGESGATQYF	TGCGCCAGCAGCTTCGGAGAGTCGGGTGCTACCCAGTACTTC
-	TRBV7-2	-	TRBJ1-1	CASSNRGIPPFTEAFF	TGTGCCAGCAGCAACCGAGGGATCCCCCCGTTCACTGAAGCTTTCTTT
-	TRBV13	TRBD1	TRBJ1-3	CASSPQGAGNTIYF	TGTGCCAGCAGCCCTCAGGGGGCTGGAAACACCATATATTTT
-	TRBV7-9	-	TRBJ2-3	CAMPRGPTDTQYF	TGTGCCATGCCCAGGGGCCCCACAGATACGCAGTATTTT
once	TRBV12-5	-	TRBJ2-3	CASGLELGTQYF	TGTGCTAGTGGTTTGGAACTTGGTACGCAGTATTTT
once	TRBV10-3	TRBD1	TRBJ2-7	CAISDSGTVYEQYF	TGTGCCATCAGTGATTCCGGGACAGTCTACGAGCAGTACTTC
-	TRBV4-1	TRBD1	TRBJ2-3	CASSPDRASDTQYF	TGCGCCAGCAGCCCGGACAGGGCCTCAGATACGCAGTATTTT
-	TRBV4-2	-	TRBJ2-2	CASSQERTGAGELFF	TGTGCCAGCAGCCAGGAAAGGACTGGGGCCGGGGAGCTGTTTTTT
once	TRBV29-1	TRBD2	TRBJ2-7	CSVARGVGEREQYF	TGCAGCGTTGCTCGGGGGGTGGGAGAGCGAGAGCAGTACTTC
-	TRBV18	TRBD1	TRBJ1-5	CASSPRQGRGQPQHF	TGTGCCAGCTCACCGAGACAGGGAAGAGGTCAGCCCCAGCATTTT
-	TRBV2	-	TRBJ2-5	CASSLDTFGETQYF	TGTGCCAGCAGCCTGGATACGTTCGGGGAGACCCAGTACTTC
-	TRBV5-1	-	TRBJ2-3	CASSLGLEWRTDTQYF	TGCGCCAGCAGCTTGGGACTGGAGTGGCGGACAGATACGCAGTATTTT
-	TRBV5-1	TRBD1	TRBJ2-7	CASSARQGLYEQYF	TGCGCCAGCAGCGCCCGACAGGGCCTCTACGAGCAGTACTTC
-	TRBV7-9	-	TRBJ2-3	CASSLTWDSRTDTQYF	TGTGCCAGCAGCTTAACGTGGGACTCCCGCACAGATACGCAGTATTTT
-	TRBV28	-	TRBJ2-1	CASSLVLGGGVGNEQFF	TGTGCCAGCAGTTTAGTCTTAGGGGGGGGAGTTGGCAATGAGCAGTTCTTC
-	TRBV9	TRBD2	TRBJ2-1	CASSAQTSGSAEQFF	TGTGCCAGCAGCGCCCAGACTAGCGGGAGCGCTGAGCAGTTCTTC
-	TRBV10-3	-	TRBJ1-1	CAINRDMNTEAFF	TGTGCCATCAACAGGGACATGAACACTGAAGCTTTCTTT
-	TRBV5-6	-	TRBJ1-1	CASSLAWNTEAFF	TGTGCCAGCAGCTTGGCCTGGAACACTGAAGCTTTCTTT
-	TRBV4-1	-	TRBJ1-3	CASSLGVFAGNTIYF	TGCGCCAGCAGCCTAGGGGTTTTCGCTGGAAACACCATATATTTT
-	TRBV5-1	-	TRBJ2-6	CASSFGPTGGANVLTF	TGCGCCAGCAGCTTCGGTCCAACAGGTGGGGCCAACGTCCTGACTTTC
-	TRBV7-9	-	TRBJ2-5	CASSDIRETQYF	TGTGCCAGCAGCGACATCCGAGAGACCCAGTACTTC
-	TRBV5-1	TRBD2	TRBJ2-1	CASSSKSSGAYNEQFF	TGCGCCAGCAGCTCAAAAAGTAGCGGGGCCTACAATGAGCAGTTCTTC
-	TRBV6-5	-	TRBJ2-7	CASSYLFDSSEQYF	TGTGCCAGCAGTTACCTATTCGACAGCTCCGAGCAGTACTTC
once	TRBV27	TRBD1	TRBJ2-5	CASSFLRGQLGTQYF	TGTGCCAGCAGTTTCCTCCGGGGACAGTTAGGGACCCAGTACTTC
-	TRBV20-1	-	TRBJ1-2	CSARDFPGYTF	TGCAGTGCTAGAGATTTTCCGGGCTACACCTTC
-	TRBV19	-	TRBJ2-3	CASSPAPRRGLTDTQYF	TGTGCCAGTAGTCCCGCCCCCCGCAGGGGTCTAACAGATACGCAGTATTTT
-	TRBV27	TRBD1	TRBJ1-2	CASSPPDRLGYGYTF	TGTGCCAGCAGCCCACCGGACAGGCTTGGCTATGGCTACACCTTC
-	TRBV10-2	TRBD2	TRBJ2-1	CASSESSSSGLAPLDEQFF	TGCGCCAGCAGTGAGTCGTCTAGTAGCGGACTAGCGCCCTTGGATGAGCAGTTCTTC
-	TRBV7-3	-	TRBJ1-3	CASSLGGLGNTIYF	TGTGCCAGCAGCTTGGGAGGGCTGGGAAACACCATATATTTT
-	TRBV2	TRBD1	TRBJ2-1	CASSLGTGVANEQFF	TGTGCCAGCAGCCTTGGGACAGGGGTGGCCAATGAGCAGTTCTTC
-	TRBV7-9	-	TRBJ2-7	CASSVAFYEQYF	TGTGCCAGCAGCGTAGCCTTCTACGAGCAGTACTTC
few	TRBV25-1	-	TRBJ1-2	CASSLAGGTLTNYGYTF	TGTGCCAGCAGCTTGGCCGGGGGAACACTTACTAACTATGGCTACACCTTC
-	TRBV5-5	-	TRBJ2-7	CASSAGAQLREQYF	TGTGCCAGCAGCGCAGGGGCGCAATTGAGAGAGCAGTACTTC
-	TRBV5-1	TRBD2	TRBJ2-7	CASSLGPLADYEQYF	TGCGCCAGCAGCTTGGGACCACTAGCGGACTACGAGCAGTACTTC
-	TRBV7-2	-	TRBJ2-1	CASSLARGSYNEQFF	TGTGCCAGCAGCCTAGCTCGGGGTTCATACAATGAGCAGTTCTTC
-	TRBV28	-	TRBJ1-2	CASSLSGRGNGYTF	TGTGCCAGCAGTTTATCAGGCAGGGGCAATGGCTACACCTTC
-	TRBV7-7	-	TRBJ2-5	CASSSRVQETQYF	TGTGCCAGCAGCTCTCGGGTCCAAGAGACCCAGTACTTC
-	TRBV7-6	-	TRBJ2-2	CASSMTRSGELFF	TGTGCCAGCAGCATGACTAGGTCCGGGGAGCTGTTTTTT
-	TRBV2	TRBD1	TRBJ2-3	CASSVGTESTDTQYF	TGTGCCAGCAGTGTAGGGACAGAGAGCACAGATACGCAGTATTTT
-	TRBV5-1	TRBD1	TRBJ1-1	CASSWGQGYTEAFF	TGCGCCAGCAGCTGGGGACAGGGCTATACTGAAGCTTTCTTT
-	TRBV18	-	TRBJ2-3	CASSPRTDLTDTQYF	TGTGCCAGCTCACCCCGAACCGACTTAACAGATACGCAGTATTTT
-	TRBV19	-	TRBJ1-3	CASSTNTRRVGNTIYF	TGTGCCAGTAGTACCAATACCAGGAGGGTCGGAAACACCATATATTTT
-	TRBV4-2	-	TRBJ2-1	CASSQGQTGRTGDEQFF	TGTGCCAGCAGCCAAGGGCAAACAGGCCGTACCGGAGATGAGCAGTTCTTC
-	TRBV5-1	-	TRBJ2-3	CASRGVRGSSTDTQYF	TGCGCCAGCAGGGGTGTGCGGGGATCTAGCACAGATACGCAGTATTTT
-	TRBV2	TRBD2	TRBJ2-1	CASRGLAGTYNEQFF	TGTGCCAGCCGTGGACTAGCGGGGACCTACAATGAGCAGTTCTTC
-	TRBV9	TRBD2	TRBJ2-7	CASSVAASGGYEQYF	TGTGCCAGCAGCGTAGCGGCTAGCGGGGGCTACGAGCAGTACTTC
hyperexpanded	TRBV5-1	-	TRBJ2-7	CASSLAGGGGWEQYF	TGCGCCAGCAGCTTGGCCGGGGGAGGAGGATGGGAGCAGTACTTC
-	TRBV6-1	-	TRBJ2-5	CASSDFRGLQETQYF	TGTGCCAGCAGTGATTTCCGGGGATTACAAGAGACCCAGTACTTC
-	TRBV4-1	-	TRBJ2-7	CASSQEGVGTWSSYEQYF	TGCGCCAGCAGCCAAGAGGGGGTGGGGACATGGAGCTCCTACGAGCAGTACTTC
-	TRBV28	TRBD2	TRBJ2-3	CASPRPSGHISTDTQYF	TGTGCCAGCCCTAGGCCTAGCGGGCACATTAGCACAGATACGCAGTATTTT
-	TRBV4-1	TRBD2	TRBJ2-2	CASSHPSGGSTGELFF	TGCGCCAGCAGCCACCCTAGCGGGGGGTCTACCGGGGAGCTGTTTTTT
-	TRBV6-1	TRBD1	TRBJ2-7	CASSAEPHGTARGEQYF	TGTGCCAGCAGTGCCGAACCCCACGGGACAGCCAGGGGCGAGCAGTACTTC
-	TRBV11-3	-	TRBJ1-1	CASQRRQNTEAFF	TGTGCCAGCCAACGGAGGCAGAACACTGAAGCTTTCTTT
-	TRBV28	TRBD2	TRBJ2-1	CASSLAGGAYNEQFF	TGTGCCAGCAGCCTAGCGGGGGGAGCCTACAATGAGCAGTTCTTC
-	TRBV4-1	TRBD1	TRBJ1-3	CASSRDDRVDGNTIYF	TGCGCCAGCAGCCGGGACGACAGGGTGGATGGAAACACCATATATTTT
-	TRBV6-5	TRBD1	TRBJ2-2	CASSRQGALAGELFF	TGTGCCAGCAGTCGCCAGGGGGCGCTTGCCGGGGAGCTGTTTTTT